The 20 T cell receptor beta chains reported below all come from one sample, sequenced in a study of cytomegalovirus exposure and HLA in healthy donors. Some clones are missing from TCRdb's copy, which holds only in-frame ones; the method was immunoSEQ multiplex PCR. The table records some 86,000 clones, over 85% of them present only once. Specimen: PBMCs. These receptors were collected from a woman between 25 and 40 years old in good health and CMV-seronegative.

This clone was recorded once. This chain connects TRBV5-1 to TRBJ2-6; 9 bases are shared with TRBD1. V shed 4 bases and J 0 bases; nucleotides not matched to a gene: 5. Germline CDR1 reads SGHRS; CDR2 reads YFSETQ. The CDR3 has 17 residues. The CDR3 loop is CASSGQTGGSGANVLTF. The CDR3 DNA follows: TGCGCCAGCAGCGGCCAGACAGGGGGCTCTGGGGCCAACGTCCTGACTTTC.

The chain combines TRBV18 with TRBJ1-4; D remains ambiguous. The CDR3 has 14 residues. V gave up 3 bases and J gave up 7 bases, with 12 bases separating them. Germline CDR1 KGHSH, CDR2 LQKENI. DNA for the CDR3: TGTGCCAGCTCACCTCGAGGGTTGGGTGAAAAACTGTTTTTT. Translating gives CASSPRGLGEKLFF. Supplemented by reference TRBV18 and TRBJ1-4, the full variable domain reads NAGVMQNPRHLVRRRGQEARLRCSPMKGHSHVYWYRQLPEEGLKFMVYLQKENIIDESGMPKERFSAEFPKEGPSILRIQQVVRGDSAAYFCASSPRGLGEKLFFGSGTQLSVL.

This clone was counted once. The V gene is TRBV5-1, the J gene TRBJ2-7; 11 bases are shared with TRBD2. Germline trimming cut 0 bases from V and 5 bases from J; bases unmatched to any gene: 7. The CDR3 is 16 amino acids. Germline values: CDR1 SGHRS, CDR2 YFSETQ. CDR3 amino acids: CASSLGRLAGTHEQYF. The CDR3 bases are TGCGCCAGCAGCTTGGGCCGACTAGCGGGGACCCACGAGCAGTACTTC.

Written as DNA, the CDR3 is TGTGCCAGCAGCCTCCAACAGGGGGCGCGACGGAACACCGGGGAGCTGTTTTTT. Its protein product is CASSLQQGARRNTGELFF. The chain links TRBV14 to TRBJ2-2; TRBD1 agrees at 9 bases. This CDR3 comprises 18 residues. V lost 4 bases, J lost 1 base, and 10 bases stayed unmatched. Germline CDR1 SGHDN, CDR2 FVKESK.

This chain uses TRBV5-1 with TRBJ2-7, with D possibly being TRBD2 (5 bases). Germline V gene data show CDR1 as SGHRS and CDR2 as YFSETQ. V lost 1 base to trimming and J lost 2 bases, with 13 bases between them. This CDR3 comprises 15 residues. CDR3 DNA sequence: TGCGCCAGCAGCTTGAGTTTAGCGCCGACCTACGAGCAGTACTTC. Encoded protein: CASSLSLAPTYEQYF.

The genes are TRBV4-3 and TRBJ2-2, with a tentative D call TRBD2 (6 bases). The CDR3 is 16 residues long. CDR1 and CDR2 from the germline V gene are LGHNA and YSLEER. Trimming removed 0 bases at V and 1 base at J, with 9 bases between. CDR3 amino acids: CASSQDRGKNTGELFF. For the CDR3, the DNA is TGCGCCAGCAGCCAAGATCGGGGGAAGAACACCGGGGAGCTGTTTTTT.

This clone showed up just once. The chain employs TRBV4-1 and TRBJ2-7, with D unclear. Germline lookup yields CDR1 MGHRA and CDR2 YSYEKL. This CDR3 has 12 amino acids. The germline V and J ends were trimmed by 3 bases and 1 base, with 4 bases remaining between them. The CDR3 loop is CASSHHSYEQYF. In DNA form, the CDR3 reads TGCGCCAGCAGCCATCATTCCTACGAGCAGTACTTC.

The CDR3 nucleotides read TGTGCCTCTGGACAGGGTCTTGGGGAGCAGTACTTC. It codes for CASGQGLGEQYF. The V call is TRBV30, the J call TRBJ2-7; TRBD1 aligns across 8 bases. Germline V gives CDR1 GTSNPN, CDR2 SVGIG (reference sequence). The CDR3 loop spans 12 amino acids. Trimming took 7 bases from V and 7 from J; bases not matched to a gene: 9.

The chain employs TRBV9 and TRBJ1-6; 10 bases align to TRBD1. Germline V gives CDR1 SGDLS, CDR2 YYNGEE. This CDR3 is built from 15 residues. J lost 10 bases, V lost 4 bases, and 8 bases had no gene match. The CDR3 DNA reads TGTGCCAGCAGCAAGGGGGGACAGGGGACCTCACCCCTCCACTTT. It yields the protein CASSKGGQGTSPLHF. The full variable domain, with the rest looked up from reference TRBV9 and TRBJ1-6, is DSGVTQTPKHLITATGQRVTLRCSPRSGDLSVYWYQQSLDQGLQFLIQYYNGEERAKGNILERFSAQQFPDLHSELNLSSLELGDSALYFCASSKGGQGTSPLHFGNGTRLTVT.

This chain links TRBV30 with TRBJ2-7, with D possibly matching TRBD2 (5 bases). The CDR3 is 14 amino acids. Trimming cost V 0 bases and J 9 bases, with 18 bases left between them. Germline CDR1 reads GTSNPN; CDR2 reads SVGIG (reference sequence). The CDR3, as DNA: TGTGCCTGGAGTGTCTCGGGATCTGGTTGGCGGCAGTACTTC. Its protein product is CAWSVSGSGWRQYF.

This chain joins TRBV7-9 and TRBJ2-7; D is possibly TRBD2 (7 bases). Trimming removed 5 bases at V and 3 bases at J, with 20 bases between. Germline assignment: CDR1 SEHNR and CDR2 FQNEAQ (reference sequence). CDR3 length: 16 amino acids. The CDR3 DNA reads TGTGCCAGCAGCCTAGTTAGGACAGCGGGGTACTACGAGCAGTACTTC. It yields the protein CASSLVRTAGYYEQYF.

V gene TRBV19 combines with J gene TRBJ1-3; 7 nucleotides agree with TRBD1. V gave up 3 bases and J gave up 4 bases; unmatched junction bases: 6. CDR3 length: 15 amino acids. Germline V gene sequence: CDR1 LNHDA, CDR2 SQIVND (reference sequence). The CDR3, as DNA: TGTGCCAGTAGTATCCAGAGGGGGCCAGGAAACACCATATATTTT. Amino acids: CASSIQRGPGNTIYF.

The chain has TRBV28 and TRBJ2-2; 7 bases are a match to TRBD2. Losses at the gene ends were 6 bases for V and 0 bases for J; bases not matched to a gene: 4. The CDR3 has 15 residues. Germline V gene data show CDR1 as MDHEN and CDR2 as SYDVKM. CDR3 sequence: CASSRTRSNTGELFF. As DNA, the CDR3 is TGTGCCAGCAGCCGGACTAGGTCGAACACCGGGGAGCTGTTTTTT.

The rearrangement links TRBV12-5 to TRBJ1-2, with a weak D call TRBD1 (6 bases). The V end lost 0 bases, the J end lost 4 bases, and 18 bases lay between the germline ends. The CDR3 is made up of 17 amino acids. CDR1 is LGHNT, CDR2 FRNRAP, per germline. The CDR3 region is CASGLVLTGGAAYGYTF. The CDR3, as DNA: TGTGCTAGTGGTTTGGTACTAACGGGGGGCGCCGCCTATGGCTACACCTTC.

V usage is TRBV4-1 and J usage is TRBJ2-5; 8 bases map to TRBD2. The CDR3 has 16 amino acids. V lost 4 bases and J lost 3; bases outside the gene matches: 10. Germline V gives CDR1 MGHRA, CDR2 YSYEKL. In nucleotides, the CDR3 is TGCGCCAGCAGCCTAACGCGCGGGGGGAGAAAAGAGACCCAGTACTTC. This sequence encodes CASSLTRGGRKETQYF.

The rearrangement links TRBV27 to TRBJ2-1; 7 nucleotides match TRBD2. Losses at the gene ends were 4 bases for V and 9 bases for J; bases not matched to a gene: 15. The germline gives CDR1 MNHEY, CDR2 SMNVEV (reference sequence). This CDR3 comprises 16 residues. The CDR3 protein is CASSSLRGGRGVEQFF. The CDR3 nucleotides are TGTGCCAGCAGTTCCCTCCGTGGGGGGAGGGGTGTTGAGCAGTTCTTC.

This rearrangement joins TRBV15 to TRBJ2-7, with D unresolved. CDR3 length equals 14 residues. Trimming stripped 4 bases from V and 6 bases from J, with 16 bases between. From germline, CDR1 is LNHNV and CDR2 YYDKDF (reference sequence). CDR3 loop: CATSILVKVAEQYF. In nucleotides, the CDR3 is TGTGCCACCAGCATCCTAGTGAAGGTGGCCGAGCAGTACTTC.

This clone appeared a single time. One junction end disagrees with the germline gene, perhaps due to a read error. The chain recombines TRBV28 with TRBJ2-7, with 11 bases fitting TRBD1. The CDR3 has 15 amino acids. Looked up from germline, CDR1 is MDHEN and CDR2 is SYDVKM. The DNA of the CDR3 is TGTGCCGGCAGTTCTGCCGGACAGGGGGCGGAGGGGCAGTACTTC. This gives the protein CAGSSAGQGAEGQYF.

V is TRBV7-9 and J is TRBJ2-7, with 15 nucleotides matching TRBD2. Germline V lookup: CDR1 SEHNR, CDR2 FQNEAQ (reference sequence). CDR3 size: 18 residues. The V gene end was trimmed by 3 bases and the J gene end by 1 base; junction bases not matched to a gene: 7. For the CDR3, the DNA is TGTGCCAGCAGCTTTGCCGGGACTAGCGGGAGGAAATCCTACGAGCAGTACTTC. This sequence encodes CASSFAGTSGRKSYEQYF. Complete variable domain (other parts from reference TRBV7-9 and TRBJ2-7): DTGVSQNPRHKITKRGQNVTFRCDPISEHNRLYWYRQTLGQGPEFLTYFQNEAQLEKSRLLSDRFSAERPKGSFSTLEIQRTEQGDSAMYLCASSFAGTSGRKSYEQYFGPGTRLTVT.

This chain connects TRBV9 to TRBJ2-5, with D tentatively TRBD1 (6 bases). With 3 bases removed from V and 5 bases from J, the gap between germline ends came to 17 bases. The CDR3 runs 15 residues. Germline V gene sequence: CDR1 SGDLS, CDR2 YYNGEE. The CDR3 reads CASSADGQGFETQYF. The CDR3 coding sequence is TGTGCCAGCAGCGCCGACGGGCAGGGGTTTGAGACCCAGTACTTC.